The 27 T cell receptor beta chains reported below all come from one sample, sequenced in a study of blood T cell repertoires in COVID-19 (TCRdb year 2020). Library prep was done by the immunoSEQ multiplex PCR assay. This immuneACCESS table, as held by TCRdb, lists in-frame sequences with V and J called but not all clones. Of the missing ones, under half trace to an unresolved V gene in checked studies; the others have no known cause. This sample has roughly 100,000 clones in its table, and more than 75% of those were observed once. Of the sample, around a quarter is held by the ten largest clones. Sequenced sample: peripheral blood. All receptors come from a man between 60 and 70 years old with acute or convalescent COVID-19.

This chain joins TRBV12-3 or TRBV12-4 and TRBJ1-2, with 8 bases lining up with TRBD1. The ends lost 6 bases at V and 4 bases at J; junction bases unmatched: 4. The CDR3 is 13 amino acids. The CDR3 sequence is CASSHGQGYGYTF. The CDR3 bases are TGTGCCAGCAGCCACGGACAGGGCTATGGCTACACCTTC.

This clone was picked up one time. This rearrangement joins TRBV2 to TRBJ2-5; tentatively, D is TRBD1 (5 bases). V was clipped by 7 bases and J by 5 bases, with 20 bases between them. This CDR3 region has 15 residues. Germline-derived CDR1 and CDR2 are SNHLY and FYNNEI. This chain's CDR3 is CASNLIRGVGETQYF. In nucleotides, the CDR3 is TGTGCCAGCAATTTAATTAGGGGTGTGGGGGAGACCCAGTACTTC.

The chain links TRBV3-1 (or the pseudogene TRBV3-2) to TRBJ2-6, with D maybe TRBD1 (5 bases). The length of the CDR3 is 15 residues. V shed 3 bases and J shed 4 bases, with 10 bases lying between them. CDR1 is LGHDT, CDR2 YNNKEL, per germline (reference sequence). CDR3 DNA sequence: TGTGCCAGCAGCCAGCCAGGGCAGGGGGCCAACGTCCTGACTTTC. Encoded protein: CASSQPGQGANVLTF.

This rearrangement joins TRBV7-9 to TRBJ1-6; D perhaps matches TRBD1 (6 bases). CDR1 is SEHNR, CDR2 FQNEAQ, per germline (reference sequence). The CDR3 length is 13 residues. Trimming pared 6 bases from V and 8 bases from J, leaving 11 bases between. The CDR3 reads CASSIGGYSPLHF. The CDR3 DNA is TGTGCCAGCAGTATAGGGGGTTATTCACCCCTCCACTTT.

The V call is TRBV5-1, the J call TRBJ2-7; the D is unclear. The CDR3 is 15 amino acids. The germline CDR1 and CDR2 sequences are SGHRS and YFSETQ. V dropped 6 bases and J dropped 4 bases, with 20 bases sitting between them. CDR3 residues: CASTLNPFPRYEQYV. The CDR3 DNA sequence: TGCGCCAGCACGCTGAACCCTTTCCCTAGGTACGAGCAGTACGTC.

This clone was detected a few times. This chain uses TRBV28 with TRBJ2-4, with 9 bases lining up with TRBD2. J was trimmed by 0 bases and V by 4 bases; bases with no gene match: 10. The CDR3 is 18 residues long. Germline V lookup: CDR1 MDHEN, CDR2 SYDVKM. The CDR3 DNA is TGTGCCAGCAGTTCACCCGCGACTAGCGGCAGAGCCAAAAACATTCAGTACTTC. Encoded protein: CASSSPATSGRAKNIQYF.

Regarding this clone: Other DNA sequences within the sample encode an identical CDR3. CDR3 sequence: CASSVSSAETQYF. CDR3 coding DNA: TGTGCCAGCAGCGTATCTAGCGCAGAGACCCAGTACTTC. This sequence joins TRBV9 and TRBJ2-5, with D possibly being TRBD2 (6 bases). Trimming removed 1 base at V and 4 bases at J, with 8 bases between. The CDR3 length is 13 residues. Germline values: CDR1 SGDLS, CDR2 YYNGEE.

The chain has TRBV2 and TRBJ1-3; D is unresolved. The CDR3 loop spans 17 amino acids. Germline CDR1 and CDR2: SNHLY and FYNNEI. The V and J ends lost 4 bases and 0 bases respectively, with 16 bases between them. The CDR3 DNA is TGTGCCAGCAGTGGCGTAAAGGAGGATTCCTCTGGAAACACCATATATTTT. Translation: CASSGVKEDSSGNTIYF.

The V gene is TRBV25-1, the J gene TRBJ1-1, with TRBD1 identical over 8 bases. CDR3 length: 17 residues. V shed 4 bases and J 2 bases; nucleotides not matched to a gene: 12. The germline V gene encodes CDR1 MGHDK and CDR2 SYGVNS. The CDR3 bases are TGTGCCAGCAGTGGACAAAGGACAGGGTCGATTAACACTGAAGCTTTCTTT. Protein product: CASSGQRTGSINTEAFF.

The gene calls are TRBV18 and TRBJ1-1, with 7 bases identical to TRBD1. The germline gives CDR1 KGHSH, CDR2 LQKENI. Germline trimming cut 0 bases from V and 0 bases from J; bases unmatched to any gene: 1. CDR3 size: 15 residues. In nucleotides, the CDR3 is TGTGCCAGCTCACCACCGGGACAGATGAACACTGAAGCTTTCTTT. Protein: CASSPPGQMNTEAFF.

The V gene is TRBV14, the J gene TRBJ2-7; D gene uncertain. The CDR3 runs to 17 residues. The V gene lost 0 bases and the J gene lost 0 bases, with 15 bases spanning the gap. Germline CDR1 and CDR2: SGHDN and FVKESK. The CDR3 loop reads CASSQDLSPGYSYEQYF. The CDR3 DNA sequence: TGTGCCAGCAGCCAAGACCTGAGTCCGGGTTACTCCTACGAGCAGTACTTC.

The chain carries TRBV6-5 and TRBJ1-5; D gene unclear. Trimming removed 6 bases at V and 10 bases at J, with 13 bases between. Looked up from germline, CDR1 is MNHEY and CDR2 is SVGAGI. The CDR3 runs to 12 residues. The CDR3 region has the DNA TGTGCCAGCAGGGCGGGCGACCGACCCCAGCATTTT. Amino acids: CASRAGDRPQHF.

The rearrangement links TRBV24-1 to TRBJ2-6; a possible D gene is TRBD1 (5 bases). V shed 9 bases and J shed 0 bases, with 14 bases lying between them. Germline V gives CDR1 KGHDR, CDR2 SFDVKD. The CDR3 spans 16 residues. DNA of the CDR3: TGTGCCACCGGGGCCAGGTCCCCCTCTGGGGCCAACGTCCTGACTTTC. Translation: CATGARSPSGANVLTF.

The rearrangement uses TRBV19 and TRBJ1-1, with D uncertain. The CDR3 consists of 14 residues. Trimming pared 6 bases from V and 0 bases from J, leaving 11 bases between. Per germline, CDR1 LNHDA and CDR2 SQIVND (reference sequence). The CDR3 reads CASRRQGMNTEAFF. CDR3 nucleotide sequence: TGTGCCAGTAGGAGACAAGGCATGAACACTGAAGCTTTCTTT.

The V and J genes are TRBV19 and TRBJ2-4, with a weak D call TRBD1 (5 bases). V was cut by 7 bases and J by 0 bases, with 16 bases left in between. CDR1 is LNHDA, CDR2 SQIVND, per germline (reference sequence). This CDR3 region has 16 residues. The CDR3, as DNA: TGTGCCAGTACCCCCGGACACTCCCCAGCCAAAAACATTCAGTACTTC. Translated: CASTPGHSPAKNIQYF.

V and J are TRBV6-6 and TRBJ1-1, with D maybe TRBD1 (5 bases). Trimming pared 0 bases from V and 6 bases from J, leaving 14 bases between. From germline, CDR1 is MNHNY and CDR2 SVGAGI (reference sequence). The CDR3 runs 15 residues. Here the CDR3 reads CASSYSMEGWSEAFF. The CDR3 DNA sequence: TGTGCCAGCAGTTACTCAATGGAGGGGTGGTCTGAAGCTTTCTTT.

DNA of the CDR3: TGTGCCAGCAAGGAGTTAGCGGGAGATGGGAATGAGCAGTTCTTC. This translates into CASKELAGDGNEQFF. This chain uses TRBV2 with TRBJ2-1, with TRBD2 identical over 9 bases. Germline trimming cut 7 bases from V and 7 bases from J; bases unmatched to any gene: 11. The CDR3 sequence is 15 residues long. From germline, CDR1 is SNHLY and CDR2 FYNNEI.

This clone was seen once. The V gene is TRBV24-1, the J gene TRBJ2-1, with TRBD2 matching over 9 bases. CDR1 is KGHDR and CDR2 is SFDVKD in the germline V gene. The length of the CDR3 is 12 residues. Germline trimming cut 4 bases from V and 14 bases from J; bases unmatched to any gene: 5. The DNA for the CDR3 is TGTGCCACCAGTGACCCTAGCGGGAATAAGTTCTTC. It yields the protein CATSDPSGNKFF.

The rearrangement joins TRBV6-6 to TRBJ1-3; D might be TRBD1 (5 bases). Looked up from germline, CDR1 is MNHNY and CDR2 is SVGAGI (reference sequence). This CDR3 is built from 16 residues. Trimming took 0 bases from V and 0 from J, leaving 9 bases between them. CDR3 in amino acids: CASSYSGGYSGNTIYF. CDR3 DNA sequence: TGTGCCAGCAGTTACTCGGGGGGATACTCTGGAAACACCATATATTTT.

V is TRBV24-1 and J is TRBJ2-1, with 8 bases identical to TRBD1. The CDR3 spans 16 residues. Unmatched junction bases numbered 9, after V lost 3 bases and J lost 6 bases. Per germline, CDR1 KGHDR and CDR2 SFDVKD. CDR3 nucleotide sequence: TGTGCCACCAGTGATGCCGGGACAGGAGGCGGCAATGAGCAGTTCTTC. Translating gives CATSDAGTGGGNEQFF.

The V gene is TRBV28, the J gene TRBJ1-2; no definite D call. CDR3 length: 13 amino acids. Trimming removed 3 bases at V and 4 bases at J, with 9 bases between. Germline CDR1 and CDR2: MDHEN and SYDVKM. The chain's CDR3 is CASSLGRSYGYTF. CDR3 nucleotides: TGTGCCAGCAGTTTGGGGAGGTCCTATGGCTACACCTTC.

The CDR3 sequence: CASSQDGTSYNEQFF. The CDR3 region has the DNA TGCGCCAGCAGCCAAGACGGGACTTCCTACAATGAGCAGTTCTTC. The genes are TRBV4-3 and TRBJ2-1; tentative D call: TRBD2 (6 bases). The CDR3 runs 15 residues. Per germline, CDR1 LGHNA and CDR2 YSLEER. With 0 bases removed from V and 1 base from J, the gap between germline ends came to 7 bases.

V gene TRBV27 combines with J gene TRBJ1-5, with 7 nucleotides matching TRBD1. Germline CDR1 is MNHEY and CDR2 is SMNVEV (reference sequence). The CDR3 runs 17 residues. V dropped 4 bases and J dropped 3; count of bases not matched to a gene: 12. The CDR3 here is CASSSLVGTAHNQPQHF. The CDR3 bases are TGTGCCAGCAGTTCCCTAGTCGGGACAGCACACAATCAGCCCCAGCATTTT.

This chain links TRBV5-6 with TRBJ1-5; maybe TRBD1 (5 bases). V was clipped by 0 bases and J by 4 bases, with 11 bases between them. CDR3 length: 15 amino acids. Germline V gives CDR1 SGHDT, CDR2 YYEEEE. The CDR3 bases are TGTGCCAGCAGCTTGGGGTCGGGGGGAAATCAGCCCCAGCATTTT. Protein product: CASSLGSGGNQPQHF.

This CDR3 is CASSAGSGTYEQYF. The CDR3 nucleotides read TGTGCCAGCAGCGCTGGTAGCGGAACCTACGAGCAGTACTTC. The chain is built from TRBV9 and TRBJ2-7; tentatively, D is TRBD2 (6 bases). The germline CDR1 and CDR2 sequences are SGDLS and YYNGEE. The length of the CDR3 is 14 residues. The ends were cut back, 3 bases at V and 2 bases at J, with 12 bases in the middle.

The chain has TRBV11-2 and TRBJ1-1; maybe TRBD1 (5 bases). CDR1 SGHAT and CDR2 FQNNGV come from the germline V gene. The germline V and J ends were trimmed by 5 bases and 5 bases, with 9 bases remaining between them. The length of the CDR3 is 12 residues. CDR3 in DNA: TGTGCCAGCAGCAACCGGGGGACTGAAGCTTTCTTT. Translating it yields CASSNRGTEAFF.

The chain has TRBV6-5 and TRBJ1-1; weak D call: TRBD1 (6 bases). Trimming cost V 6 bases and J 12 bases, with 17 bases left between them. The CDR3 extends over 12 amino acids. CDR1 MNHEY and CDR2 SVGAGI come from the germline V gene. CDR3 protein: CASSPQGDRTFF. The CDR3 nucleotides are TGTGCCAGCAGCCCACAGGGTGATAGGACTTTCTTT.